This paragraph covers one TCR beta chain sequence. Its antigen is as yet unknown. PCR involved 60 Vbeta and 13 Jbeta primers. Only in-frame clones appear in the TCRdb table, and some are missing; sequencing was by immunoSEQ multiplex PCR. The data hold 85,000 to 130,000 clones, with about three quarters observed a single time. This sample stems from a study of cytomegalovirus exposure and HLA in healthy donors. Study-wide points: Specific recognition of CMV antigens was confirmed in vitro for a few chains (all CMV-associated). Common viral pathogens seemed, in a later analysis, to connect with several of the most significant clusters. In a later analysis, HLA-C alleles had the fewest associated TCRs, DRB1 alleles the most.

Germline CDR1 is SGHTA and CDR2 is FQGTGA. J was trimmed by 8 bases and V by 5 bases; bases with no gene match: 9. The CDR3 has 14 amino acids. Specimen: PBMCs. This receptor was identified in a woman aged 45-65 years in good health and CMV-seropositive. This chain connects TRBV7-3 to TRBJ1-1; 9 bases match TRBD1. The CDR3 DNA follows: TGTGCCAGCAGCCCCAAACCGACAGGGGGGGAAGCTTTCTTT. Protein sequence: CASSPKPTGGEAFF. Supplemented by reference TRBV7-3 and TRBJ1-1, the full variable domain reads GAGVSQTPSNKVTEKGKYVELRCDPISGHTALYWYRQSLGQGPEFLIYFQGTGAADDSGLPNDRFFAVRPEGSVSTLKIQRTERGDSAVYLCASSPKPTGGEAFFGQGTRLTVV.